The clone carrying this TCR beta chain was counted between two and nine times. What it recognizes is unknown. Expressed TCRB transcripts got sequenced, as all isolated RNA was reverse transcribed. Sequencing used immunoSEQ multiplex PCR; TCRdb keeps in-frame clones, though not all of them. This table has under 450,000 clones, approximately 15% appearing once. V was pared by 0 bases and J by 6 bases, with 13 bases between. The CDR3 sequence is 15 residues long. Per the germline V gene, CDR1 is LGHNA and CDR2 is YNFKEQ. These data are taken from a study of beta chain features in type 1 diabetes. Study context: All samples together contributed 85 million to 120 million sorted cells for examination.

Findings of the study overall: Any HLA effect on TCRB rearrangement was left unresolved by small sub-analyses.

This chain links TRBV4-2 with TRBJ2-3; D is unclear. Sequenced input: naive CD4+ T cells from blood. The receptor was derived from a man under 40 in good health. The CDR3: CASSQETSPGDTQYF. CDR3 nucleotide sequence: TGTGCCAGCAGCCAAGAGACGAGCCCCGGGGATACGCAGTATTTT.